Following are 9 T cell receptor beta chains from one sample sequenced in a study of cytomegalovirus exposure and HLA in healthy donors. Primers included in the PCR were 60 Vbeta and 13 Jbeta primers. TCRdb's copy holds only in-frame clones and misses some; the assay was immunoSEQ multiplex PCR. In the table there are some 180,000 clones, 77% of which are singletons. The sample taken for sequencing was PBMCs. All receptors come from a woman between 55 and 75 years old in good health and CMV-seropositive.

In DNA form, the CDR3 reads TGCAGTGGACGGGCTGGAAACACCATATATTTT. As protein: CSGRAGNTIYF. The chain couples TRBV20-1 to TRBJ1-3; D unclear. CDR3 length equals 11 residues. Per the germline V gene, CDR1 is DFQATT and CDR2 is SNEGSKA (reference sequence). V lost 7 bases, J lost 2 bases, and 6 bases lay in between.

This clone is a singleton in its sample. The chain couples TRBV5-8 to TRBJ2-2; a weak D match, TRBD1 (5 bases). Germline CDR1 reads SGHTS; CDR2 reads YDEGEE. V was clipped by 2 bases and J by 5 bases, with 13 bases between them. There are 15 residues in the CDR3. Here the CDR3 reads CASSFVRVETGELFF. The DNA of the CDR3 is TGTGCCAGCAGCTTCGTCAGGGTGGAGACCGGGGAGCTGTTTTTT.

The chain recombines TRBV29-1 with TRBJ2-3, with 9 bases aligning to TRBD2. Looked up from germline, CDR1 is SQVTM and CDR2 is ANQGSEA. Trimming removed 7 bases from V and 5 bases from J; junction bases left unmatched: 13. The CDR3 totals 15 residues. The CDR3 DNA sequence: TGCAGCGCCCTAGGGGCGGGGGGGGGTGGAGATACGCAGTATTTT. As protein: CSALGAGGGGDTQYF.

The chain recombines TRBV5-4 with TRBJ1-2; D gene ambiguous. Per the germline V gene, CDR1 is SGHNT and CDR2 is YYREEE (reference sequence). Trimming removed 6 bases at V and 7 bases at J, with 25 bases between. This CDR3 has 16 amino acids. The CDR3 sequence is CASTRPGETLGTGYTF. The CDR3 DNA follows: TGTGCCAGCACCCGCCCCGGGGAGACCCTGGGAACTGGCTACACCTTC. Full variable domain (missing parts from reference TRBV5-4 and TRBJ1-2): ETGVTQSPTHLIKTRGQQVTLRCSSQSGHNTVSWYQQALGQGPQFIFQYYREEENGRGNFPPRFSGLQFPNYSSELNVNALELDDSALYLCASTRPGETLGTGYTFGSGTRLTVV.

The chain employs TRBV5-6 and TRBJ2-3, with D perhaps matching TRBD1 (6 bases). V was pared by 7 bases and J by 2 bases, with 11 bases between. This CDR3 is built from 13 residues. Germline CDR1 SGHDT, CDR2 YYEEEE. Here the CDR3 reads CASQDSPTDTQYF. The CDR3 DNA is TGTGCCAGCCAGGACAGCCCCACAGATACGCAGTATTTT.

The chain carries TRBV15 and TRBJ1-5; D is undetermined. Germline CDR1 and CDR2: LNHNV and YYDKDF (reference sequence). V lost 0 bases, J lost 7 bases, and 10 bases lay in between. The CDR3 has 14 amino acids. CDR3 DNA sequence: TGTGCCACCAGCAGAGATGGAGGGTTGCAGCCCCAGCATTTT. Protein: CATSRDGGLQPQHF.

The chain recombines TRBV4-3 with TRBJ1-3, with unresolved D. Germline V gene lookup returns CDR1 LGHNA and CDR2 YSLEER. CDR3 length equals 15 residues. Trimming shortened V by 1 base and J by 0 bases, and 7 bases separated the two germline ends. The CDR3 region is CASSQAENSGNTIYF. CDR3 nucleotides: TGCGCCAGCAGCCAAGCCGAGAACTCTGGAAACACCATATATTTT.

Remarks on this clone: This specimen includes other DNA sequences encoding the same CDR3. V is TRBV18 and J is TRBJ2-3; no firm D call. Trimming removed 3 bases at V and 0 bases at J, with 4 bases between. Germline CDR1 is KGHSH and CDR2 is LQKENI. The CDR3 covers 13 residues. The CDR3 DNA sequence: TGTGCCAGCTCACCCCCAAGCACAGATACGCAGTATTTT. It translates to CASSPPSTDTQYF.

This CDR3 reads CASSPTGNGEQYF. The DNA of the CDR3 is TGTGCCAGCAGTCCAACAGGGAACGGCGAGCAGTACTTC. The chain has TRBV28 and TRBJ2-5, with D maybe TRBD1 (6 bases). The tail of the sequence fits TRBJ2-7 better, so the J call may be wrong. This CDR3 has 13 residues. Per the germline V gene, CDR1 is MDHEN and CDR2 is SYDVKM.